This TCR beta chain was sequenced in a study of siplizumab effects on memory and regulatory T cells. Overall study results and limits: Siplizumab significantly lowered the alloreactive sequences that could be traced to unstimulated CD4+ memory cells.

The assay covered about 10^5 TCR templates per sample. Using immunoSEQ multiplex PCR, the repertoire was profiled, and TCRdb retains in-frame clones only, with some absent. Found here are about 87,000 clones, roughly 87% of them singletons; the top ten hold approximately 1.4%. On this clone: Its antigen is not known.

The CDR3 is 14 amino acids. Trimming removed 1 base from V and 5 bases from J; junction bases left unmatched: 4. Looked up from germline, CDR1 is SGHTA and CDR2 is FQGTGA. This chain joins TRBV7-3 and TRBJ1-1; 7 bases match TRBD1. The TCR comes from a human donor in good health. The sample taken for sequencing was Tregs sorted from blood. The CDR3 is CASSLNRGGTEAFF. The CDR3 nucleotides read TGTGCCAGCAGCTTAAACAGGGGCGGTACTGAAGCTTTCTTT.